This T cell receptor beta chain was sequenced for a study of T cell responses to AZD1222 COVID-19 vaccine. The method was immunoSEQ multiplex PCR; TCRdb's version includes in-frame clones alone and lacks a portion of them. The table shows about 120,000 clones, with about 90% occurring only once. CDR3 length equals 12 residues. V was shortened by 5 bases and J by 4 bases, with 7 bases between the two germline ends. The germline V gene encodes CDR1 LNHDA and CDR2 SQIVND (reference sequence). This TCR was recovered from an adult in good health. The chain has TRBV19 and TRBJ2-3; no definite D call. Sequenced here: peripheral blood, sampled on day 0 of AZD1222 vaccination. Here the CDR3 DNA reads TGTGCCAGTAGTGGACGAGCAGATACGCAGTATTTT. Protein sequence: CASSGRADTQYF.